One and the same sample provided the 10 T cell receptor beta chains below, sequenced in a study of CD8 T cells in Susac syndrome. Random hexamers served to reverse transcribe about 0.5 to 1 ug RNA. One entry per CDR3 protein results from TCRdb running MiXCR on the immunoSEQ multiplex PCR reads. This sample has roughly 140,000 distinct CDR3 sequences, with roughly 94% found just once. Sequenced material: CD8+ T cells from PBMCs. These receptors were taken from a human donor with multiple sclerosis.

This clonotype has a single count. This chain links TRBV9 with TRBJ2-7; D possibly matches TRBD1 or TRBD2 (5 bases each). The V gene lost 4 bases and the J gene lost 2 bases, with 16 bases spanning the gap. Germline-derived CDR1 and CDR2 are SGDLS and YYNGEE. There are 15 residues in the CDR3. The CDR3, as DNA: TGTGCCAGCAGCCCATCCACTAGGGACCCCTACGAGCAGTACTTC. This encodes CASSPSTRDPYEQYF.

V gene TRBV28 combines with J gene TRBJ1-1; D is unclear. Trimming stripped 2 bases from V and 6 bases from J, with 13 bases between. This CDR3 comprises 14 residues. Germline CDR1 reads MDHEN; CDR2 reads SYDVKM. In DNA, the CDR3 is TGTGCCAGCAGTTTAAATCGGGGAAGCCCTGAAGCTTTCTTT. Translated, it gives CASSLNRGSPEAFF.

This chain links TRBV30 with TRBJ1-1; D unresolved. The CDR3 extends over 13 amino acids. Per the germline V gene, CDR1 is GTSNPN and CDR2 is SVGIG (reference sequence). The V and J ends lost 0 bases and 7 bases respectively, with 12 bases between them. The CDR3 loop reads CAWSVGSGREAFF. CDR3 nucleotides: TGTGCCTGGAGTGTAGGGTCAGGCCGTGAAGCTTTCTTT.

The CDR3 DNA reads as TGTGCCAGCAGCCTAATCGGGACAGCCCAAGAGACCCAGTACTTC. This translates into CASSLIGTAQETQYF. The chain joins TRBV11-2 to TRBJ2-5; 7 nucleotides agree with TRBD1. Losses at the gene ends were 5 bases for V and 1 base for J; bases not matched to a gene: 7. Germline V lookup: CDR1 SGHAT, CDR2 FQNNGV. The CDR3 spans 15 residues. The full variable domain, rest sourced from reference TRBV11-2 and TRBJ2-5, is EAGVAQSPRYKIIEKRQSVAFWCNPISGHATLYWYQQILGQGPKLLIQFQNNGVVDDSQLPKDRFSAERLKGVDSTLKIQPAKLEDSAVYLCASSLIGTAQETQYFGPGTRLLVL.

The chain combines TRBV2 with TRBJ2-7; the D gene is possibly TRBD1 (6 bases). The V and J ends lost 8 bases and 0 bases respectively, with 11 bases between them. This CDR3 is built from 13 residues. CDR1 is SNHLY and CDR2 is FYNNEI in the germline V gene. The CDR3 loop reads CASEQGDSYEQYF. The CDR3 region has the DNA TGTGCCAGCGAACAGGGAGACTCCTACGAGCAGTACTTC.

The chain uses TRBV19 and TRBJ1-2; D not resolved. Germline-derived CDR1 and CDR2 are LNHDA and SQIVND (reference sequence). The CDR3 has 13 amino acids. Trimming shortened V by 5 bases and J by 2 bases, and 9 bases separated the two germline ends. This chain's CDR3 is CASSPEGNYGYTF. CDR3 sequence (DNA): TGTGCCAGTAGTCCGGAGGGCAACTATGGCTACACCTTC.

This chain connects TRBV5-6 to TRBJ2-7; D might be TRBD1 (6 bases). This CDR3 has 14 residues. Trimming stripped 4 bases from V and 2 bases from J, with 13 bases between. CDR1 SGHDT and CDR2 YYEEEE come from the germline V gene. The chain's CDR3 is CASSQDSATYEQYF. CDR3 DNA: TGTGCCAGCAGCCAGGACAGTGCTACCTACGAGCAGTACTTC. Complete variable domain (other parts from reference TRBV5-6 and TRBJ2-7): DAGVTQSPTHLIKTRGQQVTLRCSPKSGHDTVSWYQQALGQGPQFIFQYYEEEERQRGNFPDRFSGHQFPNYSSELNVNALLLGDSALYLCASSQDSATYEQYFGPGTRLTVT.

The chain combines TRBV20-1 with TRBJ2-3; D tentatively reads TRBD1 or TRBD2 (5 bases each). The germline CDR1 and CDR2 sequences are DFQATT and SNEGSKA (reference sequence). V lost 0 bases and J 0 bases, leaving 19 bases between the germline ends. CDR3 length: 18 residues. The CDR3: CSARELRPGATSTDTQYF. In nucleotides, the CDR3 is TGCAGTGCTAGAGAATTAAGGCCCGGGGCGACTAGCACAGATACGCAGTATTTT.

This clonotype appeared once. The chain combines TRBV15 with TRBJ1-5; D is uncertain. Trimming took off 1 base at V and 3 bases at J, with 7 bases between the two ends. The CDR3 covers 14 residues. Germline V gives CDR1 LNHNV, CDR2 YYDKDF (reference sequence). Here the CDR3 reads CATSRVRNNQPQHF. The CDR3 DNA reads TGTGCCACCAGCAGAGTCAGGAACAATCAGCCCCAGCATTTT.

The chain carries TRBV20-1 and TRBJ2-1; 10 bases are shared with TRBD2. The germline gives CDR1 DFQATT, CDR2 SNEGSKA (reference sequence). This CDR3 has 16 amino acids. The V gene end was trimmed by 2 bases and the J gene end by 3 bases; junction bases not matched to a gene: 7. The CDR3 nucleotides read TGCAGTGCTAGATCAACAGCGGGGGGGTACTACAATGAGCAGTTCTTC. Protein product: CSARSTAGGYYNEQFF.